These 5 T cell receptor beta chains were all obtained from the same sample, sequenced in a study of blood T cell repertoires in COVID-19. Sequencing was performed with immunoSEQ multiplex PCR; in TCRdb, only in-frame clones are kept and a portion is missing. The sample has roughly 200,000 clones, more than 75% seen once. Input material: peripheral blood. These receptors were obtained from a man in his 60s who had recovered from COVID-19.

The table lists this clone with a count of one. This rearrangement joins TRBV18 to TRBJ1-1; maybe TRBD1 (6 bases). The length of the CDR3 is 14 residues. Germline lookup yields CDR1 KGHSH and CDR2 LQKENI. The V and J ends lost 3 bases and 0 bases respectively, with 8 bases between them. CDR3 bases: TGTGCCAGCTCACCCGGGACACTGAACACTGAAGCTTTCTTT. Its protein product is CASSPGTLNTEAFF.

The V call is TRBV7-6, the J call TRBJ2-1; 14 nucleotides match TRBD2. J gave up 5 bases and V 1 base, and 1 base lay outside the gene matches. The CDR3 extends over 16 amino acids. Germline V gene data show CDR1 as SGHVS and CDR2 as FNYEAQ. CDR3 sequence reads: CASSLGLAGGHNEQFF. CDR3 coding DNA: TGTGCCAGCAGCTTAGGACTAGCGGGGGGGCACAATGAGCAGTTCTTC.

This clone was counted a few times. V usage is TRBV7-8 and J usage is TRBJ1-2; 8 nucleotides line up with TRBD1. V trimming: 4 bases; J trimming: 5 bases; junction bases outside the gene matches: 9. Germline values: CDR1 SGHVS, CDR2 FQNEAQ. The CDR3 has 15 amino acids. CDR3 sequence: CASSSPGQDGYGYTF. CDR3 DNA sequence: TGTGCCAGCAGCTCCCCGGGACAGGATGGTTATGGCTACACCTTC.

This chain uses TRBV2 with TRBJ1-2, with no clear D. Trimming stripped 2 bases from V and 5 bases from J, with 6 bases between. Germline V gene data show CDR1 as SNHLY and CDR2 as FYNNEI. The CDR3 has 12 amino acids. The CDR3 sequence is CASSEPAYGYTF. In DNA, the CDR3 is TGTGCCAGCAGTGAACCAGCGTATGGCTACACCTTC.

The chain combines TRBV3-1 (or the pseudogene TRBV3-2) with TRBJ2-3; TRBD2 matches 8 bases. Trimming removed 4 bases from V and 3 bases from J; junction bases left unmatched: 24. The germline V gene has CDR1 LGHDT and CDR2 YNNKEL (reference sequence). This CDR3 comprises 21 residues. CDR3 DNA sequence: TGTGCCAGCAGCCCGAGCGAAACGGGGGGGCCTGTTTCAGGGAGGACAGATACGCAGTATTTT. It is translated as CASSPSETGGPVSGRTDTQYF.